The rows below give T cell receptor beta chains drawn from one sample of a study of T cells in Graves' hyperthyroidism and ophthalmopathy. TCRdb fed the multiplex PCR reads into MiXCR, producing one record per CDR3 protein. The sample holds 450,000 to 600,000 distinct CDR3 sequences, around 15% seen once. Specimen: blood. The source of these receptors is a woman aged 40-49 years with Graves' hyperthyroidism. The conserved cysteine and the conserved F or W are not part of the CDR3 here.

J: TRBJ2-7
V: TRBV4-1
CDR3: ASSQGQGFSYEQY

J: TRBJ2-7
V: TRBV14
CDR3: ASSPGAGKVYEQY

J: TRBJ2-3
V: TRBV6-5
CDR3: ASSYRLRLAGGRPTDTQY

J: TRBJ1-5
V: TRBV30
CDR3: AWRRGKGQPQH

J: TRBJ2-7
V: TRBV7-8
CDR3: ASSSLTSGSSEQY

J: TRBJ1-5
V: TRBV4-2
CDR3: ASSQEGNSNQPQH

J: TRBJ2-5
V: TRBV28
CDR3: ASSFWAPGQYQETQY

J: TRBJ1-1
V: TRBV28
CDR3: ASSLPGQGYTEAF

J: TRBJ2-7
V: TRBV29-1
CDR3: SVPGQGPGEQY

J: TRBJ2-3
V: TRBV7-2
CDR3: ASSSSVGGADTQY

J: TRBJ2-3
V: TRBV6-1
CDR3: ASSIQGRGLGGDTQY

J: TRBJ2-7
V: TRBV19
CDR3: ASSIRDRSYEQY

J: TRBJ1-1
V: TRBV27
CDR3: ASSSGTARTRLNTEAF

J: TRBJ1-2
V: TRBV14
CDR3: ASSQDHPQQGPRGYT

J: TRBJ2-2
V: TRBV28
CDR3: ASMVLRTGELF

J: TRBJ2-7
V: TRBV5-1
CDR3: ASSSPSAGGPNEQY

J: TRBJ1-2
V: TRBV7-9
CDR3: ASSSPAGRNYGYT

J: TRBJ2-3
V: TRBV2
CDR3: ASSDSSGGTDTQY

J: TRBJ1-6
V: TRBV7-7
CDR3: ASSLPPPTAFKGNSPLH

J: TRBJ1-6
V: TRBV28
CDR3: ASSSAGTGHYNSPLH

J: TRBJ1-1
V: TRBV11-2
CDR3: ASSHVRQMNTEAF

J: TRBJ2-1
V: TRBV12-3/TRBV12-4
CDR3: ASSSPWLDRGRYNEQF

J: TRBJ1-1
V: TRBV25-1
CDR3: ASSEGDRLNTEAF

J: TRBJ2-7
V: TRBV3-1
CDR3: ASSSAGQGFLEQY

J: TRBJ2-1
V: TRBV5-1
CDR3: ASSPWTSGSLDEQF

J: TRBJ2-7
V: TRBV28
CDR3: ASSFQGRIYEQY

J: TRBJ1-6
V: TRBV14
CDR3: ASSQQGGSPLH

J: TRBJ2-1
V: TRBV12-3/TRBV12-4
CDR3: ASSFGQGAGF

J: TRBJ2-7
V: TRBV28
CDR3: ASSMGRYEQY

J: TRBJ2-2
V: TRBV3-1
CDR3: ASSHPLDTGELF

J: TRBJ1-5
V: TRBV28
CDR3: ASSGGGGVRQPQH

J: TRBJ1-2
V: TRBV27
CDR3: ASSLSGGTRNGYT

J: TRBJ2-3
V: TRBV7-2
CDR3: ASSFVEAGTQY

J: TRBJ2-7
V: TRBV5-6
CDR3: ASSLVDTVTYEQY

J: TRBJ2-5
V: TRBV2
CDR3: ASSSGTGGLGTQY

J: TRBJ2-7
V: TRBV5-4
CDR3: ASSGASGQGGIYEQY